The clone carrying this T cell receptor (beta chain) showed up just a few times. Its target is unknown. The sample belongs to a study of early T cells in non-severe SARS-CoV-2 infection. Turning to the study itself: Sequencing was performed on bulk RNA from unsorted whole blood, leaving chains unpaired. Points from the study as a whole: There was a bias toward anti-spike CD8 responses in VDJdb matching, which missed private and CD4 specificities.

As part of library construction, unique molecular identifiers were attached to individual cDNA molecules. Using its own MiXCR run on the 5' RACE reads, TCRdb lists one record per CDR3 protein. This table has tens of thousands of distinct CDR3 sequences, approximately 12% appearing once. Trimming stripped 3 bases from V and 1 base from J, with 9 bases between. Germline-derived CDR1 and CDR2 are SGHTA and FQGNSA. There are 14 residues in the CDR3. The sequence was obtained from an adult who was a healthcare worker with PCR-confirmed SARS-CoV-2 infection or an uninfected control (not recorded which). Specimen: whole blood. The chain is built from TRBV7-2 and TRBJ1-1; D unclear. CDR3 loop: CASSLSFENTEAFF. The CDR3 region has the DNA TGTGCCAGCAGCTTGAGCTTTGAGAACACTGAAGCTTTCTTT.